These 6 T cell receptor beta chains were all obtained from the same sample, sequenced in a study of technical replicates of blood from several donors. The data were produced by immunoSEQ multiplex PCR, yet TCRdb's version contains in-frame clones alone and is incomplete. The sample yields more than 90,000 clones, roughly 95% seen once. The sequencing input was T cells isolated from PBMCs. These receptors came from a human donor in good health.

In DNA, the CDR3 is TGCGCCAGCAGCCAAGAGACCAGGGGGCTAGATACGCAGTATTTT. Translated, it gives CASSQETRGLDTQYF. The chain recombines TRBV4-3 with TRBJ2-3; 8 bases agree with TRBD1. Per germline, CDR1 LGHNA and CDR2 YSLEER. V trimming: 0 bases; J trimming: 5 bases; junction bases outside the gene matches: 4. This CDR3 is 15 amino acids long.

The genes are TRBV29-1 and TRBJ2-7; TRBD2 is a possible D gene (6 bases). V lost 4 bases to trimming and J lost 3 bases, with 13 bases between them. The CDR3 is 13 residues long. In germline, CDR1 is SQVTM, CDR2 ANQGSEA. The DNA for the CDR3 is TGCAGCGTTGTCGGGGGTGAGTTCTACGAGCAGTACTTC. Protein product: CSVVGGEFYEQYF.

V usage is TRBV7-9 and J usage is TRBJ1-2; 9 positions match TRBD1. Germline V CDR1 and CDR2: SEHNR, FQNEAQ (reference sequence). CDR3 length equals 13 residues. V lost 7 bases, J lost 6 bases, and 6 bases stayed unmatched. This CDR3 is CASNTGGIDGYTF. CDR3 nucleotide sequence: TGTGCCAGCAACACAGGGGGCATCGATGGCTACACCTTC.

V usage is TRBV7-3 and J usage is TRBJ2-3; 10 positions match TRBD2. The trim removed 3 bases at V and 6 bases at J, leaving 6 bases unmatched. The germline V gene encodes CDR1 SGHTA and CDR2 FQGTGA. CDR3 length equals 15 residues. CDR3 residues: CASSFLAGDRDTQYF. For the CDR3, the DNA is TGTGCCAGCAGCTTTCTAGCGGGGGATCGGGATACGCAGTATTTT.

The chain couples TRBV10-1 to TRBJ2-3; D is unresolved. The germline CDR1 and CDR2 sequences are WNHNN and SYGVQD (reference sequence). This CDR3 region has 15 residues. Trimming left V 4 bases short and J 2 bases short, with 13 bases between. The CDR3 is CASSAGQATTDTQYF. CDR3 nucleotide sequence: TGCGCCAGCAGTGCCGGTCAGGCGACCACAGATACGCAGTATTTT.

Worth noting for this clone: Other DNA sequences within the sample encode an identical CDR3. The CDR3 sequence is CSGPGGAAGETQYF. The CDR3 DNA is TGCAGCGGCCCGGGGGGGGCTGCGGGGGAGACCCAGTACTTC. V is TRBV29-1 and J is TRBJ2-5; TRBD2 agrees at 8 bases. CDR1 is SQVTM and CDR2 is ANQGSEA in the germline V gene. Trimming took 7 bases from V and 5 from J; bases not matched to a gene: 12. The CDR3 sequence is 14 residues long. Supplemented by reference TRBV29-1 and TRBJ2-5, the full variable domain reads SAVISQKPSRDICQRGTSLTIQCQVDSQVTMMFWYRQQPGQSLTLIATANQGSEATYESGFVIDKFPISRPNLTFSTLTVSNMSPEDSSIYLCSGPGGAAGETQYFGPGTRLLVL.